These 28 T cell receptor beta chains were all obtained from the same sample, sequenced in a study of cytomegalovirus exposure and HLA in healthy donors. Researchers ran the PCR with 60 Vbeta and 13 Jbeta primers. Some clones are missing from TCRdb's copy, which holds only in-frame ones; the method was immunoSEQ multiplex PCR. The data contain around 130,000 clones, about 8.6% of them singletons. The sequencing sample was made of PBMCs. The origin of the receptors is a woman aged 40-49 years in good health and CMV-seropositive.

The V gene is TRBV18, the J gene TRBJ2-1; 15 bases agree with TRBD2. The CDR3 contains 17 residues. J was trimmed by 6 bases and V by 3 bases; bases with no gene match: 6. In germline, CDR1 is KGHSH, CDR2 LQKENI. This CDR3 reads CASSPWTSGGAANEQFF. The CDR3 nucleotides read TGTGCCAGCTCACCTTGGACTAGCGGGGGGGCCGCCAATGAGCAGTTCTTC.

The CDR3 region has the DNA TGTGCCAGCAGCCCCTCCACAGGGATCCACGAGCAGTACTTC. This codes for CASSPSTGIHEQYF. V gene TRBV11-2 combines with J gene TRBJ2-7; D perhaps matches TRBD1 (6 bases). Germline V CDR1 and CDR2: SGHAT, FQNNGV. V was clipped by 5 bases and J by 5 bases, with 16 bases between them. The CDR3 covers 14 residues. The variable domain in full, with the rest retrieved from reference TRBV11-2 and TRBJ2-7, is EAGVAQSPRYKIIEKRQSVAFWCNPISGHATLYWYQQILGQGPKLLIQFQNNGVVDDSQLPKDRFSAERLKGVDSTLKIQPAKLEDSAVYLCASSPSTGIHEQYFGPGTRLTVT.

The chain combines TRBV5-4 with TRBJ2-1; 12 nucleotides align to TRBD2. After removal of 2 bases from V and 10 bases from J, the junction contained 7 bases not matched to a gene. CDR1 SGHNT and CDR2 YYREEE come from the germline V gene (reference sequence). This CDR3 is built from 15 residues. The CDR3: CASSFLAGGPGEQFF. CDR3 DNA sequence: TGTGCCAGCAGCTTTCTAGCGGGGGGGCCAGGGGAGCAGTTCTTC.

The chain uses TRBV4-1 and TRBJ1-1; D possibly corresponds to TRBD1 (6 bases). Germline values: CDR1 MGHRA, CDR2 YSYEKL. V gave up 0 bases and J gave up 1 base, with 12 bases separating them. CDR3 length: 16 residues. The DNA for the CDR3 is TGCGCCAGCAGCCAAGATGACGGGACATGGAACACTGAAGCTTTCTTT. As protein: CASSQDDGTWNTEAFF.

In its sample, this clone was seen once. CDR3 DNA sequence: TGTGCCAGCAGCTTAGTTGGTAGCGGGGTCACAGATACGCAGTATTTT. Its translation is CASSLVGSGVTDTQYF. The genes are TRBV7-6 and TRBJ2-3, with 8 bases that match TRBD2. CDR3 size: 16 residues. Trimming cost V 1 base and J 2 bases; bases outside gene matches: 5. Germline loops: CDR1 SGHVS, CDR2 FNYEAQ.

The V and J genes are TRBV10-3 and TRBJ2-2; 7 nucleotides line up with TRBD2. The CDR3 is 12 residues long. In germline, CDR1 is ENHRY, CDR2 SYGVKD. The trim removed 5 bases at V and 6 bases at J, leaving 0 bases unmatched. CDR3 nucleotides: TGTGCCATCAGTCGGGGGGCCGGGGAGCTGTTTTTT. Residues: CAISRGAGELFF.

There are a few counts of this clone. V usage is TRBV5-1 and J usage is TRBJ1-4, with D tentatively TRBD1 (5 bases). The CDR3 totals 15 residues. Germline V gene sequence: CDR1 SGHRS, CDR2 YFSETQ. The V and J ends lost 3 bases and 4 bases respectively, with 13 bases between them. The CDR3: CASSSHPDSNEKLFF. The CDR3 DNA is TGCGCCAGCAGCTCCCACCCCGACAGTAATGAAAAACTGTTTTTT.

The V gene is TRBV5-4, the J gene TRBJ2-7, with 9 bases identical to TRBD1. In germline, CDR1 is SGHNT, CDR2 YYREEE (reference sequence). With 4 bases clipped from V and 3 bases from J, the junction kept 5 bases outside the gene matches. CDR3 length equals 14 residues. DNA for the CDR3: TGTGCCAGCAGCATGGGACAGGGTTACTACGAGCAGTACTTC. Translating gives CASSMGQGYYEQYF.

Only a few counts were recorded for this clone. The sample carries other DNA sequences with the same CDR3. The chain couples TRBV9 to TRBJ1-1; D gene unclear. Between the trimmed V and J ends, which lost 1 base and 0 bases, there was a span of 7 bases. The CDR3 totals 14 residues. The V gene's germline CDR1 is SGDLS and CDR2 YYNGEE. The CDR3 spells CASSVSHMNTEAFF. The DNA for the CDR3 is TGTGCCAGCAGCGTAAGCCATATGAACACTGAAGCTTTCTTT.

This CDR3 is CASSLASDSTEAFF. As DNA, the CDR3 is TGCGCCAGCAGCTTGGCCTCGGACAGCACTGAAGCTTTCTTT. The chain links TRBV5-1 to TRBJ1-1, with TRBD1 as a possible D gene (6 bases). The CDR3 has 14 amino acids. Germline assignment: CDR1 SGHRS and CDR2 YFSETQ. Trimming left V 0 bases short and J 4 bases short, with 10 bases between.

The table lists this clone with a few counts. This chain's CDR3 is CASSSTQGLSTEAFF. CDR3 sequence (DNA): TGTGCCAGCAGCTCGACACAGGGTTTGAGCACTGAAGCTTTCTTT. This sequence joins TRBV7-9 and TRBJ1-1; possibly TRBD1 for D (6 bases). The V gene lost 4 bases and the J gene lost 4 bases, with 16 bases spanning the gap. The CDR3 consists of 15 residues. Germline assignment: CDR1 SEHNR and CDR2 FQNEAQ (reference sequence).

V is TRBV2 and J is TRBJ2-5; D unresolved. Near its end, the DNA agrees better with TRBJ2-7, so the J call may be wrong. The length of the CDR3 is 13 residues. CDR1 is SNHLY, CDR2 FYNNEI, per germline. The CDR3 is CASRPDTDYEQYF. The CDR3 nucleotides are TGTGCCAGCAGACCTGACACCGATTACGAGCAGTACTTC.

The V gene is TRBV28, the J gene TRBJ2-7; D is unclear. This CDR3 spans 12 amino acids. Germline CDR1 and CDR2: MDHEN and SYDVKM. Trimming took off 7 bases at V and 2 bases at J, with 9 bases between the two ends. The CDR3 protein is CASTRRTYEQYF. Written as DNA, the CDR3 is TGTGCCAGCACGCGGAGAACCTACGAGCAGTACTTC.

This clone was found a few times. The chain uses TRBV5-5 and TRBJ1-5, with a tentative D call TRBD1 (5 bases). The CDR3 totals 14 residues. Trimming removed 4 bases from V and 4 bases from J, with 12 bases in between. Germline CDR1 SGHKS, CDR2 YYEKEE (reference sequence). This CDR3 is CASSAGEGNQPQHF. DNA for the CDR3: TGTGCCAGCAGCGCGGGGGAGGGGAATCAGCCCCAGCATTTT.

This clone turned up a few times. The chain has TRBV5-6 and TRBJ2-7; possibly TRBD1 for D (6 bases). Trimming removed 5 bases from V and 3 bases from J, with 12 bases in between. CDR1 is SGHDT and CDR2 is YYEEEE in the germline V gene. This CDR3 has 13 residues. The CDR3 sequence: CASSTGRIYEQYF. The CDR3 region has the DNA TGTGCCAGCAGTACAGGGCGAATCTACGAGCAGTACTTC.

Details on this clone: This clone may be a read error of a much larger clone one base away. The V call is TRBV5-4, the J call TRBJ1-1, with 7 bases aligning to TRBD1. V dropped 2 bases and J dropped 1; count of bases not matched to a gene: 2. The CDR3 covers 14 residues. CDR1 is SGHNT, CDR2 YYREEE, per germline (reference sequence). This CDR3 is CASSLDRENTEAFF. The CDR3 coding sequence is TGTGCCAGCAGCTTAGACAGGGAGAACACTGAAGCTTTCTTT.

There are a few counts of this clone. This rearrangement joins TRBV5-1 to TRBJ1-6; D is possibly TRBD1 (5 bases). Trimming left V 4 bases short and J 9 bases short, with 17 bases between. Germline V lookup: CDR1 SGHRS, CDR2 YFSETQ. The CDR3 runs to 15 residues. The CDR3: CASSLGEGRGSPLHF. The CDR3 DNA sequence: TGCGCCAGCAGCCTGGGGGAAGGTCGGGGTTCACCCCTCCACTTT.

The gene calls are TRBV11-2 and TRBJ1-6; TRBD1 matches at 8 bases. V lost 6 bases and J lost 9; bases outside the gene matches: 7. Per the germline V gene, CDR1 is SGHAT and CDR2 is FQNNGV. This CDR3 comprises 14 residues. The CDR3 coding sequence is TGTGCCAGCAGGCCCGGGACAGGTCCTTCACCCCTCCACTTT. Amino acids: CASRPGTGPSPLHF.

This chain joins TRBV5-4 and TRBJ2-5, with a tentative D call TRBD2 (6 bases). The CDR3 covers 12 residues. Germline V gene sequence: CDR1 SGHNT, CDR2 YYREEE (reference sequence). V was trimmed by 5 bases and J by 5 bases, leaving 10 bases between them. CDR3 DNA sequence: TGTGCCAGCAGGGGGGACTGGGAGACCCAGTACTTC. It codes for CASRGDWETQYF.

This clone was observed a handful of times. The V call is TRBV28, the J call TRBJ1-3; D might be TRBD1 (5 bases). Per the germline V gene, CDR1 is MDHEN and CDR2 is SYDVKM. V was clipped by 3 bases and J by 0 bases, with 12 bases between them. The CDR3 length is 16 residues. Here the CDR3 DNA reads TGTGCCAGCAGTTTGGGGCCAGGGAACTCTGGAAACACCATATATTTT. It translates to CASSLGPGNSGNTIYF.

The chain combines TRBV10-3 with TRBJ2-5, with D unresolved. The J call may be wrong; the DNA end is better matched by TRBJ2-7. The V gene's germline CDR1 is ENHRY and CDR2 SYGVKD. This CDR3 spans 11 amino acids. The CDR3 loop reads CAISFKSEQYF. The DNA of the CDR3 is TGTGCCATCAGTTTCAAGTCCGAGCAGTACTTC.

The CDR3, as DNA: TGTGCCAGCAGTCCCAGGGGGCTCACTGAAGCTTTCTTT. Translation gives CASSPRGLTEAFF. The chain carries TRBV27 and TRBJ1-1; 8 bases are a match to TRBD1. V shed 5 bases and J 4 bases; nucleotides not matched to a gene: 3. Per germline, CDR1 MNHEY and CDR2 SMNVEV (reference sequence). This CDR3 spans 13 amino acids.

In this sample, this clone turned up a few times. The chain couples TRBV2 to TRBJ2-7, with 9 bases identical to TRBD1. V dropped 8 bases and J dropped 5; count of bases not matched to a gene: 7. The CDR3 has 13 amino acids. Germline lookup yields CDR1 SNHLY and CDR2 FYNNEI. Here the CDR3 reads CASFGTGQNEQYF. The CDR3 bases are TGTGCCAGCTTCGGGACAGGGCAGAACGAGCAGTACTTC.

This clone has just a few counts. The chain is built from TRBV28 and TRBJ1-5, with D uncertain. Germline CDR1 and CDR2: MDHEN and SYDVKM. V was shortened by 2 bases and J by 3 bases, with 8 bases between the two germline ends. The CDR3 runs 14 residues. CDR3 DNA: TGTGCCAGCAGTTTACGGGAAGCCAATCAGCCCCAGCATTTT. Encoded protein: CASSLREANQPQHF.

This clone was seen a handful of times. The sample has other DNA sequences that encode this CDR3 too. The chain has TRBV7-6 and TRBJ1-1; no clear D gene. V was clipped by 4 bases and J by 2 bases, with 8 bases between them. The CDR3 is 13 amino acids. Germline-derived CDR1 and CDR2 are SGHVS and FNYEAQ. CDR3 residues: CASSSGGNTEAFF. The CDR3 DNA reads TGTGCCAGCAGCTCTGGCGGCAACACTGAAGCTTTCTTT.

This clone was detected only a few times. J is TRBJ1-1 and V is TRBV5-1, with a tentative D call TRBD1 (5 bases). The length of the CDR3 is 14 residues. Germline assignment: CDR1 SGHRS and CDR2 YFSETQ. V lost 7 bases to trimming and J lost 3 bases, with 16 bases between them. The CDR3 nucleotides read TGCGCCAGCTCCGGGGGGGGTGCGTACACTGAAGCTTTCTTT. Translation gives CASSGGGAYTEAFF.

The chain recombines TRBV15 with TRBJ1-3; D gene unclear. The V gene lost 3 bases and the J gene lost 0 bases, with 12 bases spanning the gap. The CDR3 has 16 amino acids. Germline CDR1 reads LNHNV; CDR2 reads YYDKDF (reference sequence). The CDR3 is CATSRGPQSSGNTIYF. The CDR3, as DNA: TGTGCCACCAGCAGGGGCCCGCAAAGCTCTGGAAACACCATATATTTT.

The J gene is TRBJ1-4, the V gene TRBV27, with D perhaps matching TRBD1 (6 bases). The CDR3 is 15 amino acids. Germline V CDR1 and CDR2: MNHEY, SMNVEV (reference sequence). V was pared by 4 bases and J by 7 bases, with 16 bases between. The chain's CDR3 is CASSSAGVVREKLFF. In nucleotides, the CDR3 is TGTGCCAGCAGTTCCGCAGGGGTGGTTCGTGAAAAACTGTTTTTT.